The 17 T cell receptor beta chains presented below share a single source sample, sequenced in a study of blood T cells in healthy people across ages. A sample-barcoded 5' primer and a J-beta primer mix were used in a second PCR of about 7 to 11 cycles. TCRdb re-derived calls from the 5' RACE reads in MiXCR, one entry per CDR3 protein. The data show some 920,000 distinct CDR3 sequences, about 51% seen once. The sequenced material came from blood. These receptors were obtained from an older woman in good health.

V gene TRBV5-1 combines with J gene TRBJ2-5; the match to TRBD1 covers 7 bases. Germline V lookup: CDR1 SGHRS, CDR2 YFSETQ. Trimming cost V 2 bases and J 2 bases; bases outside gene matches: 6. The CDR3 spans 15 residues. The CDR3 spells CASSFRWDSQETQYF. DNA for the CDR3: TGCGCCAGCAGCTTTCGATGGGACAGTCAAGAGACCCAGTACTTC.

This clonotype occurred a few times. The V gene is TRBV2, the J gene TRBJ2-7; 10 bases agree with TRBD2. The CDR3 is 14 residues long. Trimming cost V 8 bases and J 2 bases; bases outside gene matches: 6. Germline CDR1 and CDR2: SNHLY and FYNNEI. The chain's CDR3 is CASGRTSGTYEQYF. The CDR3 coding sequence is TGTGCCAGCGGGCGGACTAGCGGCACCTACGAGCAGTACTTC.

This clonotype was seen just once. J is TRBJ2-4 and V is TRBV7-8; TRBD1 aligns across 10 bases. V lost 5 bases and J lost 8; bases outside the gene matches: 6. The germline CDR1 and CDR2 sequences are SGHVS and FQNEAQ. This CDR3 has 14 residues. CDR3: CASSPTGGRDIQYF. DNA of the CDR3: TGTGCCAGCAGCCCGACAGGGGGCCGGGACATTCAGTACTTC. The full variable domain, completed using reference TRBV7-8 and TRBJ2-4, is GAGVSQSPRYKVAKRGQDVALRCDPISGHVSLFWYQQALGQGPEFLTYFQNEAQLDKSGLPSDRFFAERPEGSVSTLKIQRTQQEDSAVYLCASSPTGGRDIQYFGAGTRLSVL.

This chain uses TRBV4-2 with TRBJ2-7; D gene unclear. The CDR3 runs to 12 residues. Germline assignment: CDR1 LGHNA and CDR2 YNFKEQ. Trimming shortened V by 5 bases and J by 5 bases, and 10 bases separated the two germline ends. CDR3 DNA sequence: TGTGCCAGCAGCTCGACCGATAACGAGCAGTACTTC. Protein: CASSSTDNEQYF.

This clonotype was counted a few times. The V and J genes are TRBV27 and TRBJ1-2; 7 nucleotides agree with TRBD1. The ends lost 6 bases at V and 5 bases at J; junction bases unmatched: 12. The CDR3 length is 15 residues. Germline CDR1 and CDR2: MNHEY and SMNVEV (reference sequence). CDR3: CASRRTGDRVYGYTF. As DNA, the CDR3 is TGTGCCAGCAGGAGAACAGGGGATAGGGTATATGGCTACACCTTC.

V and J are TRBV28 and TRBJ2-7, with 10 bases fitting TRBD2. Trimming cost V 6 bases and J 4 bases; bases outside gene matches: 9. CDR1 MDHEN and CDR2 SYDVKM come from the germline V gene. This CDR3 is 15 amino acids long. CDR3 amino acids: CASSPPSGSVYEQYF. CDR3 DNA: TGTGCCAGCAGCCCCCCTAGCGGGAGTGTTTACGAGCAGTACTTC. Filled out from reference TRBV28 and TRBJ2-7, the complete variable domain reads DVKVTQSSRYLVKRTGEKVFLECVQDMDHENMFWYRQDPGLGLRLIYFSYDVKMKEKGDIPEGYSVSREKKERFSLILESASTNQTSMYLCASSPPSGSVYEQYFGPGTRLTVT.

This clonotype was seen a few times. The chain couples TRBV2 to TRBJ2-3; unclear D gene. The germline CDR1 and CDR2 sequences are SNHLY and FYNNEI. The CDR3 is 15 residues long. V lost 6 bases to trimming and J lost 3 bases, with 16 bases between them. The CDR3 DNA sequence: TGTGCCAGCAGCGATGGGCGGATTAGGACAGATACGCAGTATTTT. Its protein is CASSDGRIRTDTQYF.

In this sample, this clonotype turned up many times. The chain is built from TRBV12-3 or TRBV12-4 and TRBJ2-7, with a possible D match to TRBD2 (6 bases). The CDR3 covers 14 residues. The V end was cut by 0 bases, the J end by 4 bases, with 10 bases between. The CDR3 sequence: CASSLARGMYEQYF. In nucleotides, the CDR3 is TGTGCCAGCAGTTTAGCGCGGGGTATGTACGAGCAGTACTTC.

This clonotype was seen more than once but under ten times. This chain connects TRBV3-1 to TRBJ2-5; 7 positions agree with TRBD2. Germline CDR1 is LGHDT and CDR2 is YNNKEL (reference sequence). V trimming: 5 bases; J trimming: 5 bases; junction bases outside the gene matches: 14. The CDR3 contains 16 residues. CDR3 sequence (DNA): TGTGCCAGCAGCTTTTCTCCGGGACTAAGGGTGGAGACCCAGTACTTC. Translated, it gives CASSFSPGLRVETQYF.

The genes are TRBV12-3 or TRBV12-4 and TRBJ1-1; the D is unclear. Deletions cut 4 bases from V and 1 base from J, with 13 bases between. The CDR3 length is 15 residues. CDR3 residues: CASSSLGQANTEAFF. In DNA, the CDR3 is TGTGCCAGCAGTTCCCTCGGGCAGGCGAACACTGAAGCTTTCTTT.

This chain uses TRBV7-9 with TRBJ2-4; TRBD1 is a possible D gene (6 bases). The germline CDR1 and CDR2 sequences are SEHNR and FQNEAQ (reference sequence). V was pared by 6 bases and J by 9 bases, with 15 bases between. The length of the CDR3 is 13 residues. The CDR3 sequence: CASSRTGRGIQYF. The CDR3 nucleotides read TGTGCCAGCAGTAGAACAGGGCGTGGCATTCAGTACTTC.

The chain joins TRBV6-2 or TRBV6-3 to TRBJ2-5; 9 nucleotides line up with TRBD1. The DNA end is more similar to TRBJ2-7, so the J call may be wrong. The germline V gene has CDR1 MNHEY and CDR2 SVGEGT. The CDR3 loop spans 16 amino acids. CDR3 in amino acids: CASSYSRDRAAYEQYF. The DNA for the CDR3 is TGTGCCAGCAGTTACTCGAGGGACAGGGCGGCCTACGAGCAGTACTTC.

V usage is TRBV3-1 and J usage is TRBJ2-1; a weak D match, TRBD1 (7 bases). V lost 3 bases and J 7 bases, leaving 16 bases between the germline ends. The CDR3 loop spans 15 amino acids. Germline values: CDR1 LGHDT, CDR2 YNNKEL (reference sequence). CDR3 nucleotide sequence: TGTGCCAGCAGCCACCGACAGGGTGGGGGGAATGAGCAGTTCTTC. Translating it yields CASSHRQGGGNEQFF.

This chain links TRBV27 with TRBJ1-4; 7 bases are shared with TRBD1. V shed 5 bases and J 0 bases; nucleotides not matched to a gene: 21. Germline values: CDR1 MNHEY, CDR2 SMNVEV (reference sequence). The length of the CDR3 is 21 residues. CDR3 nucleotide sequence: TGTGCCAGCAGTCCAAAACCCCCGGGACAGAGAGTTAGTGCAACTAATGAAAAACTGTTTTTT. Encoded protein: CASSPKPPGQRVSATNEKLFF. The variable domain in full, completed from reference TRBV27 and TRBJ1-4, reads EAQVTQNPRYLITVTGKKLTVTCSQNMNHEYMSWYRQDPGLGLRQIYYSMNVEVTDKGDVPEGYKVSRKEKRNFPLILESPSPNQTSLYFCASSPKPPGQRVSATNEKLFFGSGTQLSVL.

V is TRBV9 and J is TRBJ2-3; 10 nucleotides align to TRBD2. The germline gives CDR1 SGDLS, CDR2 YYNGEE. The CDR3 totals 18 residues. The ends lost 0 bases at V and 0 bases at J; junction bases unmatched: 7. The CDR3: CASSVGASGSASTDTQYF. The DNA for the CDR3 is TGTGCCAGCAGCGTAGGGGCTAGCGGGAGCGCTAGCACAGATACGCAGTATTTT.

The V and J genes are TRBV7-9 and TRBJ2-1; D uncertain. Trimming shortened V by 5 bases and J by 10 bases, and 9 bases separated the two germline ends. Germline lookup yields CDR1 SEHNR and CDR2 FQNEAQ (reference sequence). The CDR3 runs 11 residues. The CDR3 here is CASSRREEQFF. CDR3 coding DNA: TGTGCCAGCAGCCGCCGAGAGGAGCAGTTCTTC.

The CDR3 protein is CASSHRDTNSNEQFF. DNA of the CDR3: TGTGCCAGCTCACACCGGGACACAAATTCCAATGAGCAGTTCTTC. The chain combines TRBV18 with TRBJ2-1; D might be TRBD1 (6 bases). Between the trimmed V and J ends, which lost 4 bases and 6 bases, there was a span of 16 bases. CDR1 is KGHSH, CDR2 LQKENI, per germline. There are 15 residues in the CDR3.